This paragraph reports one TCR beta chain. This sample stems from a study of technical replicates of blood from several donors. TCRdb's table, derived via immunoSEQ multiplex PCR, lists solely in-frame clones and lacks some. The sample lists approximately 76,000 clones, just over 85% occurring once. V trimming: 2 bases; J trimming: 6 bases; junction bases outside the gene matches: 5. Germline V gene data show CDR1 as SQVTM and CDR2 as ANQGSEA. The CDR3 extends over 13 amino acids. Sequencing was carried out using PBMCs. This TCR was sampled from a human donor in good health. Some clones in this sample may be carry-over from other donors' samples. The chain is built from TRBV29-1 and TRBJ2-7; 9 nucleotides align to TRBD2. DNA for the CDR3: TGCAGCGTTGAAAGCGGGGGGCTCGGCGAGCAGTACTTC. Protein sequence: CSVESGGLGEQYF.